Described below is a single T cell receptor (beta chain) sequence and its context. Profiling relied on immunoSEQ multiplex PCR, and the TCRdb table lists in-frame clones only, not all of them. The sample carries 250,000 or so clones, almost 90% recorded once. The source of the sample is a study of blood T cell repertoires in COVID-19. Material for sequencing was peripheral blood. This TCR came from an elderly man with acute or convalescent COVID-19.

In nucleotides, the CDR3 is TGTGCCAGCAGTCAAAGGGGGCCTCCGCGAAGGAATGAGCAGTTCTTC. This encodes CASSQRGPPRRNEQFF. The gene calls are TRBV6-2 or TRBV6-3 and TRBJ2-1; 7 bases fit TRBD1. CDR3 size: 16 residues. Germline-derived CDR1 and CDR2 are MNHEY and SVGEGT. After removal of 5 bases from V and 7 bases from J, the junction contained 14 bases not matched to a gene.